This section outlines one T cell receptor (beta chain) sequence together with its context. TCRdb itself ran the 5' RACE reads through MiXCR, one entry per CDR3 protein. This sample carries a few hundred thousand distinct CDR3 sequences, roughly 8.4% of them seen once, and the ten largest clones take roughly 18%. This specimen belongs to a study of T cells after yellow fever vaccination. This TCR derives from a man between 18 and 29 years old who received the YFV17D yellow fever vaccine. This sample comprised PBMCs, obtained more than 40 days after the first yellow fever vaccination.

The DNA of the CDR3 is TGTGCCAGCAGCCAAGATATCGCCGGGAGCTCTGGGGCCAACGTCCTGACTTTC. This codes for CASSQDIAGSSGANVLTF. The rearrangement uses TRBV4-2 and TRBJ2-6, with TRBD2 as a possible D gene (6 bases). The CDR3 loop spans 18 amino acids. From germline, CDR1 is LGHNA and CDR2 YNFKEQ. The V and J ends lost 0 bases and 0 bases respectively, with 12 bases between them.